The rows below give T cell receptor beta chains drawn from one sample of a study of blood T cell repertoires in COVID-19. The protocol was immunoSEQ multiplex PCR, while the TCRdb copy is restricted to in-frame clones and leaves out a portion. The data hold 63,000 or so clones, with around four fifths observed a single time. The sequencing input was peripheral blood. These receptors all come from a human donor in a cohort sampled during active COVID-19. Each CDR3 is given with its conserved first and last residue. Each record gives: J gene, V gene, clone size, D gene, CDR3 protein, CDR3 DNA. D genes are given only for firm matches. Size is omitted from some rows. Given values are once, few, many or a class for expanded clones.

TRBJ2-4 | TRBV19 | NA | TRBD2 | CASSIGGGNIQYF | TGTGCCAGTAGTATAGGCGGGGGAAACATTCAGTACTTC
TRBJ2-3 | TRBV9 | NA | NA | CASSFSGDPSTDTQYF | TGTGCCAGCAGCTTTTCGGGGGACCCCAGCACAGATACGCAGTATTTT
TRBJ1-1 | TRBV19 | once | NA | CASTSPRTRNTEAFF | TGTGCCAGTACCTCCCCGCGGACTCGGAACACTGAAGCTTTCTTT
TRBJ2-7 | TRBV28 | NA | NA | CASSLISRGYEQYF | TGTGCCAGCAGTTTGATCAGCAGGGGATACGAGCAGTACTTC
TRBJ1-6 | TRBV30 | NA | NA | CAWATDYNSPLHF | TGTGCCTGGGCGACAGACTATAATTCACCCCTCCACTTT
TRBJ1-2 | TRBV5-5 | NA | NA | CASSLRVGTNYGYTF | TGTGCCAGCAGCTTGCGTGTCGGGACAAACTATGGCTACACCTTC
TRBJ1-6 | TRBV11-2 | NA | NA | CASCSRQGGGSPLHF | TGTGCCAGCTGCTCCCGGCAGGGAGGTGGTTCACCCCTCCACTTT
TRBJ1-2 | TRBV7-9 | NA | NA | CASSLQGGVDGYTF | TGTGCCAGCAGCTTACAGGGAGGAGTGGATGGCTACACCTTC
TRBJ1-2 | TRBV7-2 | NA | NA | CASRVDRSYGYTF | TGTGCCAGCAGAGTTGACAGGAGTTATGGCTACACCTTC
TRBJ2-1 | TRBV11-2 | NA | TRBD2 | CASTPGGGASARNEQFF | TGTGCCAGCACCCCGGGCGGGGGGGCCTCGGCTCGCAATGAGCAGTTCTTC
TRBJ2-3 | TRBV27 | once | NA | CASSSHNTDTQYF | TGTGCCAGCAGTTCCCACAACACAGATACGCAGTATTTT
TRBJ1-2 | TRBV5-1 | NA | TRBD1 | CASSGTGGSYGYTF | TGCGCCAGCAGCGGAACAGGGGGCAGCTATGGCTACACCTTC
TRBJ1-1 | TRBV28 | NA | NA | CASNPRSGGTEAFF | TGTGCCAGCAATCCTAGGTCCGGGGGCACTGAAGCTTTCTTT
TRBJ2-7 | TRBV7-6 | NA | TRBD2 | CASSDGTNYEQYF | TGTGCCAGCAGCGACGGGACTAACTACGAGCAGTACTTC
TRBJ2-1 | TRBV15 | NA | TRBD2 | CATSTHGGAYNEQFF | TGTGCCACCAGCACCCACGGGGGGGCCTACAATGAGCAGTTCTTC
TRBJ2-7 | TRBV5-1 | NA | NA | CASSLEDRVSEQYF | TGCGCCAGCAGCTTGGAGGACAGAGTCAGTGAGCAGTACTTC
TRBJ2-1 | TRBV12-2 | NA | NA | CASRLGLAHEQFF | TGTGCAAGTCGCTTAGGACTAGCCCATGAGCAGTTCTTC
TRBJ1-1 | TRBV7-2 | NA | NA | CASSLGQLNTEAFF | TGTGCCAGCAGCCTAGGACAGTTGAACACTGAAGCTTTCTTT
TRBJ1-5 | TRBV28 | NA | TRBD1 | CASSLRGRGQAQHF | TGTGCCAGCAGTTTACGCGGCAGGGGGCAGGCCCAGCATTTT
TRBJ1-2 | TRBV6-2/TRBV6-3 | NA | NA | CASSYGGEGYTF | TGTGCCAGCAGTTACGGGGGGGAAGGCTACACCTTC
TRBJ2-1 | TRBV5-8 | NA | NA | CASSWGEPRDEQFF | TGTGCCAGCAGCTGGGGCGAACCTCGGGATGAGCAGTTCTTC
TRBJ2-3 | TRBV9 | NA | TRBD2 | CASSVATGTSGGARDTQYF | TGTGCCAGCAGCGTAGCTACTGGGACTAGCGGGGGGGCGAGAGATACGCAGTATTTT
TRBJ2-6 | TRBV19 | NA | NA | CASSPRVVGANVLTF | TGTGCCAGTAGTCCCAGGGTGGTAGGGGCCAACGTCCTGACTTTC
TRBJ1-4 | TRBV19 | once | TRBD1 | CASRSRGRSEKLFF | TGTGCCAGTAGGTCAAGGGGGCGAAGTGAAAAACTGTTTTTT
TRBJ1-6 | TRBV6-5 | NA | NA | CASRDDRNNSPLHF | TGTGCCAGCAGAGACGACAGAAATAATTCACCCCTCCACTTT
TRBJ1-1 | TRBV27 | NA | NA | CASTPRGRAEAFF | TGTGCCAGCACACCCAGGGGCCGGGCTGAAGCTTTCTTT
TRBJ1-4 | TRBV18 | NA | NA | CASSPLPRAEKLFF | TGTGCCAGCTCACCACTGCCCAGGGCGGAAAAACTGTTTTTT
TRBJ1-5 | TRBV28 | NA | TRBD1 | CASSRTGSGNQPQHF | TGTGCCAGCAGTCGGACAGGGTCTGGCAATCAGCCCCAGCATTTT
TRBJ2-5 | TRBV28 | NA | TRBD1 | CASSPRGQGKLETQYF | TGTGCCAGCAGTCCCCGGGGACAGGGGAAATTAGAGACCCAGTACTTC
TRBJ1-5 | TRBV30 | few | NA | CAWSAFRNNQPQHF | TGTGCCTGGAGTGCTTTCAGGAACAATCAGCCCCAGCATTTT
TRBJ2-5 | TRBV9 | once | NA | CASSPAASETQYF | TGTGCCAGCAGCCCGGCGGCTTCGGAGACCCAGTACTTC
TRBJ1-1 | TRBV5-1 | NA | NA | CASSPRGYTEAFF | TGCGCCAGCAGCCCGAGGGGGTACACTGAAGCTTTCTTT
TRBJ1-1 | TRBV6-6 | NA | NA | CASSSTGTNTEAFF | TGTGCCAGCAGTTCGACAGGAACGAACACTGAAGCTTTCTTT
TRBJ1-3 | TRBV7-8 | NA | NA | CASSHRGNTIYF | TGTGCCAGCAGCCACAGGGGAAACACCATATATTTT
TRBJ2-7 | TRBV2 | NA | NA | CASSDAVEQYF | TGTGCCAGCAGTGATGCGGTCGAGCAGTACTTC
TRBJ2-2 | TRBV18 | NA | TRBD1 | CASSLRQGARTDTGELFF | TGTGCCAGCTCACTCAGACAGGGGGCCCGAACTGACACCGGGGAGCTGTTTTTT
TRBJ2-2 | TRBV5-5 | NA | NA | CASNYGGSGELFF | TGTGCCAGCAACTACGGCGGGTCCGGGGAGCTGTTTTTT
TRBJ1-2 | TRBV19 | NA | TRBD1 | CATRGQGVYGYTF | TGTGCCACCCGAGGACAGGGGGTTTATGGCTACACCTTC
TRBJ1-5 | TRBV7-9 | few | NA | CASSSTDRGNQPQHF | TGTGCCAGCAGTTCGACGGATAGGGGGAATCAGCCCCAGCATTTT
TRBJ1-2 | TRBV6-5 | NA | TRBD1 | CASRESTGGPYGYTF | TGTGCCAGCAGGGAGTCAACAGGGGGCCCCTATGGCTACACCTTC